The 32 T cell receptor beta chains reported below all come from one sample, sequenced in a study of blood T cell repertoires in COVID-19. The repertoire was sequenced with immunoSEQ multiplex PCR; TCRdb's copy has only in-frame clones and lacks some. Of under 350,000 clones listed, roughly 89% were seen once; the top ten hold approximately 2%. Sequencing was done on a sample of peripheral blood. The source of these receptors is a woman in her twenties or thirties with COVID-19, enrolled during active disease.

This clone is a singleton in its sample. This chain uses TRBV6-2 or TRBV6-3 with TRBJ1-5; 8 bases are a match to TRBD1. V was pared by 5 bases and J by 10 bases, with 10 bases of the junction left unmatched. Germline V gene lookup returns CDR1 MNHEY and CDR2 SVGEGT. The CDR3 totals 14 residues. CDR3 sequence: CASSPPTGVHPQHF. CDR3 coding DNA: TGTGCCAGCAGTCCGCCGACAGGGGTCCATCCCCAGCATTTT.

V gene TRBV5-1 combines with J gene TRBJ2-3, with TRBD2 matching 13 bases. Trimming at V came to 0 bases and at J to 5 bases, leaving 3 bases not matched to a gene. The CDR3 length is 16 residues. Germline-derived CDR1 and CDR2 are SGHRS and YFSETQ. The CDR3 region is CASSLGLAGGIDTQYF. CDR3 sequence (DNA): TGCGCCAGCAGCTTGGGACTAGCGGGGGGTATAGATACGCAGTATTTT.

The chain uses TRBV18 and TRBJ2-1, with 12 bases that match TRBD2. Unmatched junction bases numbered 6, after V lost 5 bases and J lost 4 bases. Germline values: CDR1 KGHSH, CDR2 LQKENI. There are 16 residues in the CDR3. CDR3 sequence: CASSFSTSGSYNEQFF. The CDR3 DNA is TGTGCCAGCTCATTCTCGACTAGCGGGAGTTACAATGAGCAGTTCTTC. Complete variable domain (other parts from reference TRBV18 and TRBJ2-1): NAGVMQNPRHLVRRRGQEARLRCSPMKGHSHVYWYRQLPEEGLKFMVYLQKENIIDESGMPKERFSAEFPKEGPSILRIQQVVRGDSAAYFCASSFSTSGSYNEQFFGPGTRLTVL.

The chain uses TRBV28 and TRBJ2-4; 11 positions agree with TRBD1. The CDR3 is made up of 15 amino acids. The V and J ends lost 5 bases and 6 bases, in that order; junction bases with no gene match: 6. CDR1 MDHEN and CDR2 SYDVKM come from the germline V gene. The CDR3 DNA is TGTGCCAGCAGTGATGCCGGGACAGGGGGAAACATTCAGTACTTC. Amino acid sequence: CASSDAGTGGNIQYF. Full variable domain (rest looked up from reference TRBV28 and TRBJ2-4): DVKVTQSSRYLVKRTGEKVFLECVQDMDHENMFWYRQDPGLGLRLIYFSYDVKMKEKGDIPEGYSVSREKKERFSLILESASTNQTSMYLCASSDAGTGGNIQYFGAGTRLSVL.

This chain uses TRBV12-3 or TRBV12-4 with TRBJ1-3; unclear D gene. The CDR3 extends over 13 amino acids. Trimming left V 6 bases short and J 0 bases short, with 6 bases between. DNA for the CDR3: TGTGCCAGCAGGGTCGGCTCTGGAAACACCATATATTTT. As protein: CASRVGSGNTIYF.

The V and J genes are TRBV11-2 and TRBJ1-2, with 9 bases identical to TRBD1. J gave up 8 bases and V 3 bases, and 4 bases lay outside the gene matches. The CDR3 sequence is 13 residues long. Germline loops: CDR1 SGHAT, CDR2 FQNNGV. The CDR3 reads CASSFTGGDGYTF. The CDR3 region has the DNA TGTGCCAGCAGCTTCACAGGGGGCGACGGCTACACCTTC.

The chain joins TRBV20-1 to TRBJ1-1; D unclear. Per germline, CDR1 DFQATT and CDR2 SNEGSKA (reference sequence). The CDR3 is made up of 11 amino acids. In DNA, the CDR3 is TGCAGCGTCTCCCAGCCCGGGGAGGCTTTCTTT. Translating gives CSVSQPGEAFF.

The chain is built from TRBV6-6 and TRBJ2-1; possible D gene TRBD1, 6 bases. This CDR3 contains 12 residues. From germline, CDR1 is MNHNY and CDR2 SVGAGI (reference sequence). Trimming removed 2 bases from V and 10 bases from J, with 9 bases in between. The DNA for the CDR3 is TGTGCCAGCAGTTACCTTGGGACAGAGCAGTTCTTC. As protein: CASSYLGTEQFF.

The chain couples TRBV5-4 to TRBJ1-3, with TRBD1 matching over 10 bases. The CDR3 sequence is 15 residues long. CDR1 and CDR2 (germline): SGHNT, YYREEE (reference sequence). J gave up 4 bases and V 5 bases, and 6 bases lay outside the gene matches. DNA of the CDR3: TGTGCCAGCAGTCGGGACAGGGGCGAGGGAAACACCATATATTTT. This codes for CASSRDRGEGNTIYF.

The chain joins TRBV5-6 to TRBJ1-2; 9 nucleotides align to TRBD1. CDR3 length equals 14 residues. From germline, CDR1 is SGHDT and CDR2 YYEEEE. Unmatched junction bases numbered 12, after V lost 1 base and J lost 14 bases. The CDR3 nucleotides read TGTGCCAGCAGCTTGTTTCGGGACAGGGTGGTCATTACCTTC. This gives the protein CASSLFRDRVVITF.

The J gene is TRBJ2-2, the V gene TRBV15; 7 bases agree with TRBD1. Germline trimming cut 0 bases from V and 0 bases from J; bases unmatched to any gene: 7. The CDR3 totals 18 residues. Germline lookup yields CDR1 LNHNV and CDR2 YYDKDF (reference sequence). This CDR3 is CATSRDRPGTANTGELFF. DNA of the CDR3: TGTGCCACCAGCAGAGACCGACCCGGGACAGCGAACACCGGGGAGCTGTTTTTT.

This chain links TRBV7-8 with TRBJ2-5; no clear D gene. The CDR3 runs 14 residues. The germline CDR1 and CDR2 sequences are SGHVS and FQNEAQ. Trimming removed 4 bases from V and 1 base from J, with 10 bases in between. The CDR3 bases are TGTGCCAGCAGCTGGAGACCGCTCCAAGAGACCCAGTACTTC. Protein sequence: CASSWRPLQETQYF.

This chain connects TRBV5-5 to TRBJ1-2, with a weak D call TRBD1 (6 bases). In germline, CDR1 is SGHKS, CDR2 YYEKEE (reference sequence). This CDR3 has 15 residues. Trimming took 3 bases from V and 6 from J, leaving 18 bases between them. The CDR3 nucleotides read TGTGCCAGCAGCTCCCGGACGGCAGGGGATCATGGCTACACCTTC. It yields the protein CASSSRTAGDHGYTF.

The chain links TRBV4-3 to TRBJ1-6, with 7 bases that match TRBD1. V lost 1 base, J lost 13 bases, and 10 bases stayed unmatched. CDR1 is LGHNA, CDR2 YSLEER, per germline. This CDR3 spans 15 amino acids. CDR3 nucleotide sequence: TGCGCCAGCAGCCAAGTTGGTCAGGGGGAAGTCCCCCTCCACTTT. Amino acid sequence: CASSQVGQGEVPLHF.

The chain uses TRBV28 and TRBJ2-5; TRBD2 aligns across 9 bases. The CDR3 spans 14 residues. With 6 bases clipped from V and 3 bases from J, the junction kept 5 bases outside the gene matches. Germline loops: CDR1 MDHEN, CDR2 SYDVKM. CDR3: CASRLAGAKETQYF. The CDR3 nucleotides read TGTGCCAGCAGGTTAGCGGGGGCCAAAGAGACCCAGTACTTC.

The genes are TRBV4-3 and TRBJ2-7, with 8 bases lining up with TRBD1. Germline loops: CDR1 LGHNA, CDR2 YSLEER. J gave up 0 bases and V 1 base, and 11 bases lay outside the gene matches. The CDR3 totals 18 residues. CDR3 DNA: TGCGCCAGCAGCCAAGGACCGACGGGACAGGTGTTCTCCTACGAGCAGTACTTC. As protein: CASSQGPTGQVFSYEQYF.

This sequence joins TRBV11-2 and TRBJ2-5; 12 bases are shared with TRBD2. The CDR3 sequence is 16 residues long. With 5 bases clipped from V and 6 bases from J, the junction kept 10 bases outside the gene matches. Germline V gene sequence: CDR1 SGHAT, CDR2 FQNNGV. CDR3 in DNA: TGTGCCAGCAGCGTAAGCCTAGCGGGGGGGTATAAGACCCAGTACTTC. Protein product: CASSVSLAGGYKTQYF.

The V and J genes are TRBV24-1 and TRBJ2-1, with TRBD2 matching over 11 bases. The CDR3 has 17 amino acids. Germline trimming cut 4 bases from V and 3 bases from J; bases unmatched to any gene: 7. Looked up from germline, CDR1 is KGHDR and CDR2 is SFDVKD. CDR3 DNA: TGTGCCACCAGTGAAGCACCCGGGACTAGCGGCTACAATGAGCAGTTCTTC. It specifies CATSEAPGTSGYNEQFF.

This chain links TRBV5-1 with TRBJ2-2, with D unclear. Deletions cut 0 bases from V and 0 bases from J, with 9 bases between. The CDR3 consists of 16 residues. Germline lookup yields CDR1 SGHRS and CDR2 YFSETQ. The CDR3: CASSLARVANTGELFF. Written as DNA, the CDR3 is TGCGCCAGCAGCTTGGCCCGGGTAGCGAACACCGGGGAGCTGTTTTTT.

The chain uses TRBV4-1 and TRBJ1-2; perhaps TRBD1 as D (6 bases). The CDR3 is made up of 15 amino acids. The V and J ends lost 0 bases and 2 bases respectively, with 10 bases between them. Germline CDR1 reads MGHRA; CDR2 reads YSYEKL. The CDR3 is CASSQDHRVNYGYTF. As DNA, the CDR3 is TGCGCCAGCAGCCAAGATCACAGGGTGAACTATGGCTACACCTTC.

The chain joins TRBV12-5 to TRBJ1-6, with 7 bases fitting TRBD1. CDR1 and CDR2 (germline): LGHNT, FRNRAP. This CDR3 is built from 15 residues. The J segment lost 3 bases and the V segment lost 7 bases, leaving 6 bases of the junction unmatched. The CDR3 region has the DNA TGTGCTAGTGTCCCCGGGACAGACTATAATTCACCCCTCCACTTT. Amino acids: CASVPGTDYNSPLHF.

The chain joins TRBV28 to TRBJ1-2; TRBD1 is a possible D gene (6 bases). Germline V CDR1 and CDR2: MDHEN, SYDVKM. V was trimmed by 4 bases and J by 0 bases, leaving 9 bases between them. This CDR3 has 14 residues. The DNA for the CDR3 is TGTGCCAGCAGTTCAGGGGCAACTAACTATGGCTACACCTTC. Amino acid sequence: CASSSGATNYGYTF.

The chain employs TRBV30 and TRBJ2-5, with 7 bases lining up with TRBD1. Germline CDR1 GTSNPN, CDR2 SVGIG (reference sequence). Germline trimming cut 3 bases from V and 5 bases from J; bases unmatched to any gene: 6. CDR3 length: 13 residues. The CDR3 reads CAWRRDSDETQYF. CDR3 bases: TGTGCCTGGAGAAGGGACAGTGATGAGACCCAGTACTTC.

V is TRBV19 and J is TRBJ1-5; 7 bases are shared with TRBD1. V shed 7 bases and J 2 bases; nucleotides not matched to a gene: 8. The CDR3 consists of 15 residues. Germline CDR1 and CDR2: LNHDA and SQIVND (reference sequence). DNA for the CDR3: TGTGCCAGTACCGGACAGGTCGCGGGCAATCAGCCCCAGCATTTT. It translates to CASTGQVAGNQPQHF.

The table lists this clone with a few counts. CDR3 sequence (DNA): TGTGCCAGCAGCTTAGCAGCTGGCGAGCAGTACTTC. Encoded protein: CASSLAAGEQYF. The chain has TRBV7-2 and TRBJ2-7; unclear D gene. The V gene lost 0 bases and the J gene lost 6 bases, with 6 bases spanning the gap. The CDR3 is made up of 12 amino acids. CDR1 and CDR2 from the germline V gene are SGHTA and FQGNSA.

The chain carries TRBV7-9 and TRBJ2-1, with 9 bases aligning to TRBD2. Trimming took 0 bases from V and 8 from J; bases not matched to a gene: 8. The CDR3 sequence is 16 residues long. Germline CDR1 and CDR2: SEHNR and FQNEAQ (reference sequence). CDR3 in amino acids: CASSLALAGFFDEQFF. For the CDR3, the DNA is TGTGCCAGCAGCTTAGCTCTAGCGGGGTTCTTTGATGAGCAGTTCTTC.

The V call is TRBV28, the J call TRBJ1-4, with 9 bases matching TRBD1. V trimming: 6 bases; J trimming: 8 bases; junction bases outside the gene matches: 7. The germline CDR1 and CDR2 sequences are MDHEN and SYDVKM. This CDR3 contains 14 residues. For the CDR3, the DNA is TGTGCCAGCAGCCCCGGACAGGGGTGGGAAAAACTGTTTTTT. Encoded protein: CASSPGQGWEKLFF.

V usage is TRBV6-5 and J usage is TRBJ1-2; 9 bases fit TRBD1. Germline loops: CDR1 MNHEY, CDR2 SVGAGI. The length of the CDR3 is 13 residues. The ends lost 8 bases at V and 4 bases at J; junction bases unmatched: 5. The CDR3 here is CASSQGAFYGYTF. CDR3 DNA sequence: TGTGCCAGCTCACAGGGGGCTTTCTATGGCTACACCTTC.

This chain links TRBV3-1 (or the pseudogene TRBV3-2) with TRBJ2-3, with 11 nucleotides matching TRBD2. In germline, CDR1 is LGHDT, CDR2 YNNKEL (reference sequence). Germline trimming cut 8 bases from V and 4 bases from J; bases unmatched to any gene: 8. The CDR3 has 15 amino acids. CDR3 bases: TGTGCCAGCGAGAATCTAGCGGGGGGAGCAGATACGCAGTATTTT. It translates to CASENLAGGADTQYF.

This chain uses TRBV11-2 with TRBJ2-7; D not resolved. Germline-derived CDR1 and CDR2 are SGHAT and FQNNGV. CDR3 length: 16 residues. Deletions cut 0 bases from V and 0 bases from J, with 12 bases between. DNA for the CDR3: TGTGCCAGCAGCTTAGATAAACACAGCCGCTCCTACGAGCAGTACTTC. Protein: CASSLDKHSRSYEQYF.

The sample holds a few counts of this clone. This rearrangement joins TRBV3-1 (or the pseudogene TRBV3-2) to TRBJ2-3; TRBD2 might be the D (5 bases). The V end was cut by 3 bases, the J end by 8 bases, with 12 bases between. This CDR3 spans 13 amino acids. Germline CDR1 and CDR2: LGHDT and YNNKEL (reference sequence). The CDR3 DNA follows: TGTGCCAGCAGCCACGGGAATGGTGGTACGCAGTATTTT. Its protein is CASSHGNGGTQYF.

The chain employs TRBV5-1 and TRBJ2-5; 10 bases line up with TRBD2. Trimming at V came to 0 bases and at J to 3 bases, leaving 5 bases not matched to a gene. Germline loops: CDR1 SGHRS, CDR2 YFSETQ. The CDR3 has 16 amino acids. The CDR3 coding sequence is TGCGCCAGCAGCTTGGGACTAGCGGGTTACGAAGAGACCCAGTACTTC. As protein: CASSLGLAGYEETQYF.